The sequence of this TCR beta chain was determined in a study of response to subunit inactivated influenza vaccine. TCRdb reanalysed the RT-PCR reads using MiXCR and keeps one entry per CDR3 protein. The table has roughly 540,000 distinct CDR3 sequences, around 25% seen once; the top ten hold roughly 2.8%. On this clonotype itself: A much larger clone lies a single base off, so this may be a read error.

The sample was also linked to a second study, of T cells expressing NK-cell markers. This second report adds: TCR beta cDNA was made by 5'RACE template switching with UMIs. One of the eight sequenced donors was seronegative, whereas the other seven were HCMV-seropositive.

The source of this sequence is a man aged 45-60 years who received an inactivated influenza vaccine. The sequences come from CD4+ T cells sorted from PBMCs, collected 12 days after vaccination.

The CDR3 DNA sequence: TGTGCCAGCACCATACCTCGCGGGGGTCGGACTGAAGATTTCTTT. This translates into CASTIPRGGRTEDFF. The J gene is TRBJ1-1, the V gene TRBV28; tentatively, D is TRBD1 (5 bases). CDR3 size: 15 residues. Per the germline V gene, CDR1 is MDHEN and CDR2 is SYDVKM. Full variable domain (outside the CDR3, taken from reference TRBV28 and TRBJ1-1): DVKVTQSSRYLVKRTGEKVFLECVQDMDHENMFWYRQDPGLGLRLIYFSYDVKMKEKGDIPEGYSVSREKKERFSLILESASTNQTSMYLCASTIPRGGRTEDFFGQGTRLTVV.